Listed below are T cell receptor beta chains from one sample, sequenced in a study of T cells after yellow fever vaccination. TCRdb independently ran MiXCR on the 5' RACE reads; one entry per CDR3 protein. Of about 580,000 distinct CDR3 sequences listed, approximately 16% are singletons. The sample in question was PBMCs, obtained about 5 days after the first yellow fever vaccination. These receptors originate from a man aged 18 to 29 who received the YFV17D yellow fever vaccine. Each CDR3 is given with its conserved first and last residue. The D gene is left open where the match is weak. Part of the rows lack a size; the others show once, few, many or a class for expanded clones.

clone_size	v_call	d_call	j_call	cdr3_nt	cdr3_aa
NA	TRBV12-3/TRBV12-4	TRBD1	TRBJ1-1	TGTGCCAGCATTCTGGCACAGGGGGCCAATGAAGCTTTCTTT	CASILAQGANEAFF
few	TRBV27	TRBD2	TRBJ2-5	TGTGCCACAGCGGGGGACCCGTACCAAGAGACCCAGTACTTC	CATAGDPYQETQYF
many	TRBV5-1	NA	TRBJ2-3	TGCGCCAGCAGCGACCAGGGCGCGGATACGCAGTATTTT	CASSDQGADTQYF
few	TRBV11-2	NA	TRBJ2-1	TGTGCCAGCAGCTTGCCGCGCGGGGTAGTCTACAATGAGCAGTTCTTC	CASSLPRGVVYNEQFF
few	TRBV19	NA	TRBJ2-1	TGTGCCAGTACCGGGGTAGGCAACAATGAGCAGTTCTTC	CASTGVGNNEQFF
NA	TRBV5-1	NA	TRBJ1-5	TGCGCCAGCAGCCCCTTCGCAGGCGGCAATCAGCCCCAGCATTTT	CASSPFAGGNQPQHF
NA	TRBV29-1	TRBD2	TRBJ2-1	TGCAGCGTTGAAGATGGGACTACCTACAATGAGCAGTTCTTC	CSVEDGTTYNEQFF
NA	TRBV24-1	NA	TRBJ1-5	TGTGCCACCAGTCCGGGAGACTATAGCAATCAGCCCCAGCATTTT	CATSPGDYSNQPQHF
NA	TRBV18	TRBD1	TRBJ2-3	TGTGCCAGCTCATATACCCTCGGACAGGGACCCACAGATACGCAGTATTTT	CASSYTLGQGPTDTQYF
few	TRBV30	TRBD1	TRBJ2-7	TGTGCCTGGAGTCCGGACAGGGTCCGATTAAATTGCTTC	CAWSPDRVRLNCF